This T cell receptor (beta chain) was recovered during a study of molecular identifiers for immune sequencing clone quantification. The study's findings and limits: Spiked-in Jurkat TCR RNA corresponding to one cell was reported as detectable against around 1 million naive cells. Under 1% of molecules in naive cells, but over 97% of effector molecules, belonged to clones above 20 RNA copies.

This clonotype was seen more than once but under ten times. Its antigen remains unidentified. Trimming took 1 base from V and 0 from J, leaving 15 bases between them. This CDR3 has 17 residues. Germline assignment: CDR1 SGHVS and CDR2 FNYEAQ. TCRdb analysed the PCR reads with MiXCR anew, one entry per CDR3 protein. The sample holds over 550,000 distinct CDR3 sequences; roughly 27% are singletons and the top ten take 0.7% to 0.95%. Sorted cell numbers of roughly 19,000 to 1,000,000, with 10%, 30% or 50% RNA, served as input for naive CD8 libraries. J is TRBJ1-1 and V is TRBV7-6; unclear D gene. The sample was naive CD8+ T cells from blood, with Jurkat cell RNA spiked in. Subset noted: FACS-sorted CD8+CD4-CCR7+CD45RA+ naive T cells. The TCR sequence derives from a human donor in good health. Some libraries in this study had Jurkat cell RNA spiked in. CDR3 DNA: TGTGCCAGCAGCTTAGTCCCTCACAGCATAATGAACACTGAAGCTTTCTTT. It is translated as CASSLVPHSIMNTEAFF. The complete variable domain, with remaining parts taken from reference TRBV7-6 and TRBJ1-1, reads GAGVSQSPRYKVTKRGQDVALRCDPISGHVSLYWYRQALGQGPEFLTYFNYEAQQDKSGLPNDRFSAERPEGSISTLTIQRTEQRDSAMYRCASSLVPHSIMNTEAFFGQGTRLTVV.